The T cell receptor beta chain under discussion was sequenced for a study of blood T cell repertoires in COVID-19. Data came from immunoSEQ multiplex PCR; TCRdb stores just in-frame clones and leaves some out. This sample has around 300,000 clones, with around 90% found just once. Recovery meant two consecutive negative NP/OP PCR tests, professional clearance, or resolved symptoms. The CDR3 spans 15 residues. The material sequenced was PBMCs or T cells enriched from blood (not recorded which). The sequence was obtained from a man aged 25 to 40 who had recovered from COVID-19. This rearrangement joins TRBV1 to TRBJ2-1; TRBD2 is taken as the D call from the table, unchecked against the DNA. TRBV1 is given as a pseudogene. The CDR3 protein is CTSSQRTLAVNEQFF. DNA of the CDR3: TGCACCAGCAGCCAAAGAACGCTAGCGGTCAATGAGCAGTTCTTC.